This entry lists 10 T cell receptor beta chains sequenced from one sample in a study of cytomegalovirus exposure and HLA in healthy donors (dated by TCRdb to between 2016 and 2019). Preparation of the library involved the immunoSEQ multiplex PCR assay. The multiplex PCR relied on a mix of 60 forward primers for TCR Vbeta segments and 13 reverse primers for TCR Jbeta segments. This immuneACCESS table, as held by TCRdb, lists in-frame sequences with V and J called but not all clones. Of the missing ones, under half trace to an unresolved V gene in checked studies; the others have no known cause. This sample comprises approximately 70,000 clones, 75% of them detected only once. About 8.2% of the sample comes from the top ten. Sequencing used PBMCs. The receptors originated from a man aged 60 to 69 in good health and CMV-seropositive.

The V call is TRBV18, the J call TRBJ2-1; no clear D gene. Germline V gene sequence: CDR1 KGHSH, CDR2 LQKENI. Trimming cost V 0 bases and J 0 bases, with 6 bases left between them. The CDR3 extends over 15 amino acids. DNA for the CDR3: TGTGCCAGCTCACCACCGAGGAGCTCCTACAATGAGCAGTTCTTC. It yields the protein CASSPPRSSYNEQFF.

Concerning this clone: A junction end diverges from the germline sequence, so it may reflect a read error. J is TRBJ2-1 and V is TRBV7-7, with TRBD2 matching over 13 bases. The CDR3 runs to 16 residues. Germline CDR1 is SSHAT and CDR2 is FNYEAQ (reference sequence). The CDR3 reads CASSPLLAGGYNEQFF. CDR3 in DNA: TGTGCTAGCAGCCCCCTACTAGCGGGGGGGTACAATGAGCAGTTCTTC. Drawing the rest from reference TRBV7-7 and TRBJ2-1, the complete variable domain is GAGVSQSPRYKVTKRGQDVTLRCDPISSHATLYWYQQALGQGPEFLTYFNYEAQPDKSGLPSDRFSAERPEGSISTLTIQRTEQRDSAMYRCASSPLLAGGYNEQFFGPGTRLTVL.

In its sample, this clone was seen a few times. Written as DNA, the CDR3 is TGCGCCAGCAGCCCGGGGGAGCGGGGACCCTACGAGCAGTACTTC. As protein: CASSPGERGPYEQYF. The chain employs TRBV4-1 and TRBJ2-7; 7 bases line up with TRBD2. Germline V gene lookup returns CDR1 MGHRA and CDR2 YSYEKL. Trimming at V came to 4 bases and at J to 2 bases, leaving 8 bases not matched to a gene. The CDR3 extends over 15 amino acids.

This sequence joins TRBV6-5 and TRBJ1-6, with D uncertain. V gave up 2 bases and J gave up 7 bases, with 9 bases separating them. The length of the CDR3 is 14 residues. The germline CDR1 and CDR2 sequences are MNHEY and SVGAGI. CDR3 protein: CASSYDELNSPLHF. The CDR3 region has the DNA TGTGCCAGCAGTTACGATGAGTTGAATTCACCCCTCCACTTT.

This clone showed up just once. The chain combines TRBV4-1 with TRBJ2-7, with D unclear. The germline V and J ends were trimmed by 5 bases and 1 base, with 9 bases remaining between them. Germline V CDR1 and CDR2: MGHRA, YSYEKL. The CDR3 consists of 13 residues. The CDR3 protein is CASSESRSYEQYF. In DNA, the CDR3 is TGCGCCAGCAGCGAATCTAGATCCTACGAGCAGTACTTC.

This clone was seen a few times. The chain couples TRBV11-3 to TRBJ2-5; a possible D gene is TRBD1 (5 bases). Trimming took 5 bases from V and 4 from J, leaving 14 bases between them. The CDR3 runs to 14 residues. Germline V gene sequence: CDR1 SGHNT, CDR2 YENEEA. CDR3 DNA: TGTGCCAGCAGCGACATCCGACAGTCAGAGACCCAGTACTTC. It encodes CASSDIRQSETQYF.

CDR3 in DNA: TGCAGCGTGAATGACAGGGACACTGAAGCTTTCTTT. It is translated as CSVNDRDTEAFF. The chain couples TRBV29-1 to TRBJ1-1; 7 bases are a match to TRBD1. J gave up 3 bases and V 6 bases, and 4 bases lay outside the gene matches. This CDR3 spans 12 amino acids. Germline V CDR1 and CDR2: SQVTM, ANQGSEA.

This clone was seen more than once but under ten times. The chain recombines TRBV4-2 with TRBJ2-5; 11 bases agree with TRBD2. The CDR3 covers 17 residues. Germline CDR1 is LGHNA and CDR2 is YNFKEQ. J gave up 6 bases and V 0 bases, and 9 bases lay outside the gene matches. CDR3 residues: CASSQDLLAGAFKTQYF. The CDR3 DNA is TGTGCCAGCAGCCAAGACTTACTAGCGGGAGCCTTTAAGACCCAGTACTTC.

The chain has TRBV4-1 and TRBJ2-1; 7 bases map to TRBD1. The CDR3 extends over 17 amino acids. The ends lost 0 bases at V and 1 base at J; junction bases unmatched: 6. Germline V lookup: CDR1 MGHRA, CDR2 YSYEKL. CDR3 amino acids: CASSQDRARGSYNEQFF. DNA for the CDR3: TGCGCCAGCAGCCAAGATCGGGCCAGGGGGTCCTACAATGAGCAGTTCTTC.

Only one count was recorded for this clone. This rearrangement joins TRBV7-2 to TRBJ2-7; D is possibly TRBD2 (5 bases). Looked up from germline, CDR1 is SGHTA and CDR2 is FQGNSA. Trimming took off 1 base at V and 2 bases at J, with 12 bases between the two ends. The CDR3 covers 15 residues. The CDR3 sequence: CASSLGRSGAYEQYF. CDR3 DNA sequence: TGTGCCAGCAGCTTAGGGAGATCCGGGGCCTACGAGCAGTACTTC.